The TCR beta chain under discussion was sequenced for a study of control samples from healthy donors and cancer patients. The sample holds one count of this clone. V lost 2 bases, J lost 1 base, and 5 bases lay in between. CDR1 is KGHSH and CDR2 is LQKENI in the germline V gene. The CDR3 spans 14 residues. Only in-frame clones appear in the TCRdb table, and some are missing; sequencing was by immunoSEQ multiplex PCR. The data show 95,000 to 150,000 clones, around 86% seen once. Source material: blood. The sequence was collected from a man aged 40-55 years in good health. The rearrangement joins TRBV18 to TRBJ2-2; D gene ambiguous. The CDR3 region has the DNA TGTGCCAGCTCACCATCGAAGAACACCGGGGAGCTGTTTTTT. This translates into CASSPSKNTGELFF.